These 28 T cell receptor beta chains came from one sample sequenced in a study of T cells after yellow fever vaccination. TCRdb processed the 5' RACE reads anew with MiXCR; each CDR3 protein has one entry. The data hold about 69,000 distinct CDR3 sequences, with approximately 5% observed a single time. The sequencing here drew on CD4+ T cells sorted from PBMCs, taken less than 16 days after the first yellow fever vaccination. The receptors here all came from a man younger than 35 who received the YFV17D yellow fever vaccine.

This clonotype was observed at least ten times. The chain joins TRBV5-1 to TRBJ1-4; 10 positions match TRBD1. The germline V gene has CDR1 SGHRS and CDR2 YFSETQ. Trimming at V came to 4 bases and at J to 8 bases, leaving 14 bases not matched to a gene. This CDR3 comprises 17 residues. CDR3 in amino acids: CASSPRQGAKEREKLFF. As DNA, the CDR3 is TGCGCCAGCAGCCCCAGACAGGGGGCTAAGGAAAGGGAAAAACTGTTTTTT.

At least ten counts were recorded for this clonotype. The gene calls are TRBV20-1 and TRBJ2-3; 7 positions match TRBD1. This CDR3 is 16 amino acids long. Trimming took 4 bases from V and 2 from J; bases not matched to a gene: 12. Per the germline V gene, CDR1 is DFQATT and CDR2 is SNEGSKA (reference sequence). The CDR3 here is CSATGGQAHPTDTQYF. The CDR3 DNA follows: TGCAGTGCTACCGGCGGACAGGCCCATCCCACAGATACGCAGTATTTT.

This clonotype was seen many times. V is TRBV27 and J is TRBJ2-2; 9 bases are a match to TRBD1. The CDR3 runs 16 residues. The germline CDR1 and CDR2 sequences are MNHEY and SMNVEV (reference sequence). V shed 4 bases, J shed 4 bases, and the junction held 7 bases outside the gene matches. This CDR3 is CASSSLQGASTGELFF. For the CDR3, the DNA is TGTGCCAGCAGTTCCCTACAGGGGGCGAGCACCGGGGAGCTGTTTTTT.

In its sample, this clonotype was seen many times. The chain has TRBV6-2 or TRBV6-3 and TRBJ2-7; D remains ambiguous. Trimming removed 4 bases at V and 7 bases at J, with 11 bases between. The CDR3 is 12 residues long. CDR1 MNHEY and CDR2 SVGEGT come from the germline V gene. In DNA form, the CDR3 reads TGTGCCAGCAGTTCACCCTATGGGGAGCAGTACGTC. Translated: CASSSPYGEQYV.

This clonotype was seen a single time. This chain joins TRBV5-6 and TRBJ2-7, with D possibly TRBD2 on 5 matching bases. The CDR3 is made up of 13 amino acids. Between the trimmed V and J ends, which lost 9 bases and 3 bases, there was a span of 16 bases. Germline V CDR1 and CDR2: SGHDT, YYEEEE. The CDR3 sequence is CAMSPGVIYEQYF. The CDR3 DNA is TGTGCCATGAGCCCCGGGGTCATCTACGAGCAGTACTTC.

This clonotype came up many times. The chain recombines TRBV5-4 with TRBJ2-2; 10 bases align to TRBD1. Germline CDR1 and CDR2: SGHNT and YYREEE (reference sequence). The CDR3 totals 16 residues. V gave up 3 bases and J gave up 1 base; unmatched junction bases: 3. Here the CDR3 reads CASSSRTGGNTGELFF. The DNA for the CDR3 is TGTGCCAGCAGCTCCCGGACAGGGGGGAACACCGGGGAGCTGTTTTTT.

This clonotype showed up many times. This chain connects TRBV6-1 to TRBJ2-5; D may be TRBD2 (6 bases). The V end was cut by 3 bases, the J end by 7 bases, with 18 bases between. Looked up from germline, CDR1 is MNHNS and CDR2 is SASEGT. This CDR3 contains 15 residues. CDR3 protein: CASSEGGKGRGTQYF. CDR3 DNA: TGTGCCAGCAGTGAGGGAGGAAAGGGTCGGGGGACCCAGTACTTC.

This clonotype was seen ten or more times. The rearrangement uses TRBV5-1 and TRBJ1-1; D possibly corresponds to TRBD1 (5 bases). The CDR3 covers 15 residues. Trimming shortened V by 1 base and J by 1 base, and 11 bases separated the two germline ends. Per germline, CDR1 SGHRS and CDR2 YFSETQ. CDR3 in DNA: TGCGCCAGCAGCTTGATCGGGGACGGGAACACTGAAGCTTTCTTT. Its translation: CASSLIGDGNTEAFF.

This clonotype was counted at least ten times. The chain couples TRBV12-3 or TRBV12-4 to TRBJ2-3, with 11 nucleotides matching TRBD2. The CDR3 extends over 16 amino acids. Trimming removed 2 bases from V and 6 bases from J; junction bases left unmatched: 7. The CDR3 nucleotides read TGTGCCAGCAGTTTAAGGCTAGCGGGGGGTGGGGATACGCAGTATTTT. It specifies CASSLRLAGGGDTQYF.

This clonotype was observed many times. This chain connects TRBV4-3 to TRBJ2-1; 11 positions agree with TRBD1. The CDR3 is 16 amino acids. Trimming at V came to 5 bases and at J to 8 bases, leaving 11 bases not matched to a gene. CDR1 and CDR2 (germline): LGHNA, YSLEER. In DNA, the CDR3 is TGCGCCAGCAGCGAATTAGACGGACAGGGGGCACATGAGCAGTTCTTC. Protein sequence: CASSELDGQGAHEQFF.

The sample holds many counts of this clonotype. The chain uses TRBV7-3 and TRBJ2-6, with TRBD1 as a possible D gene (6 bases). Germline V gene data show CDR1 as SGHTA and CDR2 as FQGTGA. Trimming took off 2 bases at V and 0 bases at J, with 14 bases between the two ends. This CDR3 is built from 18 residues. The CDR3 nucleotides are TGTGCCAGCAGCTTAGTCGCAACAGGGTTCTCTGGGGCCAACGTCCTGACTTTC. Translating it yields CASSLVATGFSGANVLTF.

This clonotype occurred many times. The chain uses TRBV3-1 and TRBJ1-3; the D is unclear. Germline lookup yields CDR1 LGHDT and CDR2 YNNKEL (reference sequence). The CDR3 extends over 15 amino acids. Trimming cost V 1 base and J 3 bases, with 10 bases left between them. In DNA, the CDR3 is TGTGCCAGCAGCCAAGGGCAGGCTTTTGGAAACACCATATATTTT. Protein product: CASSQGQAFGNTIYF.

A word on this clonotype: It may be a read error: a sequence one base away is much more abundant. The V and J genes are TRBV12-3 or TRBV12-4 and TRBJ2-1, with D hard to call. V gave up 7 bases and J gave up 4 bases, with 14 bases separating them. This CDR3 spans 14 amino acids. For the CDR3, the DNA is TGTGCCAGCAATCCGGACGGGCGATACAATGAGCAGTTCTTC. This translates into CASNPDGRYNEQFF.

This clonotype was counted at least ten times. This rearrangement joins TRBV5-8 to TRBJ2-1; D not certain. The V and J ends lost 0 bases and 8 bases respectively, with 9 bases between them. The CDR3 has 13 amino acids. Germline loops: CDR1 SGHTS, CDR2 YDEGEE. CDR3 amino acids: CASSLARVDEQFF. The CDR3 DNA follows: TGTGCCAGCAGCTTGGCCCGAGTGGATGAGCAGTTCTTC.

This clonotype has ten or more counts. The CDR3 bases are TGTGCCACCAGTGCCGGGGCCACCTACAATGAGCAGTTCTTC. This gives the protein CATSAGATYNEQFF. The genes are TRBV24-1 and TRBJ2-1; D possibly matches TRBD1 or TRBD2 (5 bases each). The length of the CDR3 is 14 residues. Trimming took 5 bases from V and 2 from J, leaving 9 bases between them. Germline CDR1 is KGHDR and CDR2 is SFDVKD.

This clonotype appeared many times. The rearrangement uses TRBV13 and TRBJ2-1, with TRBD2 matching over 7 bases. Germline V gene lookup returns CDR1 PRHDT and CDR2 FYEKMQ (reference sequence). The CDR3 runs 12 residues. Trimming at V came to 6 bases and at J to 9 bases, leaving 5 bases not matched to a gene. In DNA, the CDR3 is TGTGCCAGCAGACGGAGGGAGGGTGAGCAGTTCTTC. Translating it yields CASRRREGEQFF.

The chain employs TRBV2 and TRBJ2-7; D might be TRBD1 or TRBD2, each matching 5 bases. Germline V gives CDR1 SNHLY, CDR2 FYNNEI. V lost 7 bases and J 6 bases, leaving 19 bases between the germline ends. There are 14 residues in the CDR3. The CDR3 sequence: CASKGEGTTPEQYF. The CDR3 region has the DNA TGTGCCAGCAAGGGAGAGGGGACCACTCCCGAGCAGTACTTC.

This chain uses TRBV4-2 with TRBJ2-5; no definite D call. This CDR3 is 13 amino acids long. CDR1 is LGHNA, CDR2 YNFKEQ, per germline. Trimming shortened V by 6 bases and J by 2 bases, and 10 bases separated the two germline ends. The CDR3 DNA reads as TGTGCCAGCAGGGGCGTATCACAAGAGACCCAGTACTTC. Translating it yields CASRGVSQETQYF.

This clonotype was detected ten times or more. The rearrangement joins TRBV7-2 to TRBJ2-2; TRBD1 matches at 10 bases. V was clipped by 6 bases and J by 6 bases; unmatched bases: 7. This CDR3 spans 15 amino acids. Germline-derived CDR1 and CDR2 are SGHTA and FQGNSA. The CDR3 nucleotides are TGTGCCAGCAGTCCTGACAGGGGGCGGTCCGGGGAGCTGTTTTTT. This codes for CASSPDRGRSGELFF.

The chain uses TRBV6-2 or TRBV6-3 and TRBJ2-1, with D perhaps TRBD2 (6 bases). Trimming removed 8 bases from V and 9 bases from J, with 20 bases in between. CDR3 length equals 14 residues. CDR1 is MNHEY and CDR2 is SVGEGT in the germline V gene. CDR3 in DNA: TGTGCCAGCCGAGAAAGACTAGTTGGGTTTGAGCAGTTCTTC. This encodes CASRERLVGFEQFF.

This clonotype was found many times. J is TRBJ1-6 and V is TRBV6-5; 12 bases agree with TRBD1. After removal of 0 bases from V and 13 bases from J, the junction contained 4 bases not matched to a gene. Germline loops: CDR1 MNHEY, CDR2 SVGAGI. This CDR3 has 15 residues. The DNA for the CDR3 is TGTGCCAGCAGTTACTCGGGACAGGGGGCTGATCCCCTCCACTTT. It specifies CASSYSGQGADPLHF.

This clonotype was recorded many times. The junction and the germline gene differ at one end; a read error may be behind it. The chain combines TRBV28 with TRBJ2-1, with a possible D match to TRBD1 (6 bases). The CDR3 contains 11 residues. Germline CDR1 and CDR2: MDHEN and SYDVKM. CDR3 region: CASSLRDTWVF. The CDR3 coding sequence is TGTGCCAGCAGTTTACGGGACACCTGGGTCTTC.

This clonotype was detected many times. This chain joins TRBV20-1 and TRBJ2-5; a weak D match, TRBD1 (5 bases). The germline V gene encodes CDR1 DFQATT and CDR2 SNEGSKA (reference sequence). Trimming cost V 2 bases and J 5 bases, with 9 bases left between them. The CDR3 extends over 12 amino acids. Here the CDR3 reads CSARKGSETQYF. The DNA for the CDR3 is TGCAGTGCTAGAAAGGGGTCCGAGACCCAGTACTTC.

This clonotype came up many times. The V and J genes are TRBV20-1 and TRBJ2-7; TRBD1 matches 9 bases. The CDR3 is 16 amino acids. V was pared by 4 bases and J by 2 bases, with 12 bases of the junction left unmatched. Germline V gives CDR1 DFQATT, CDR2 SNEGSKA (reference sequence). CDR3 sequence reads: CSANDPGQGSTYEQYV. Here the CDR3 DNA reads TGCAGTGCTAACGATCCGGGACAGGGTAGCACCTACGAGCAGTACGTC.

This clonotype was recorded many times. The CDR3 sequence is CASSNRYTGELFF. CDR3 nucleotide sequence: TGTGCCAGCAGCAATAGATACACCGGGGAGCTGTTTTTT. V is TRBV7-9 and J is TRBJ2-2; D not certain. The CDR3 is made up of 13 amino acids. Trimming took off 5 bases at V and 3 bases at J, with 7 bases between the two ends. CDR1 is SEHNR, CDR2 FQNEAQ, per germline (reference sequence).

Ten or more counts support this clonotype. CDR3: CASSTATGGDYGYTF. Written as DNA, the CDR3 is TGTGCCAGCAGTACCGCGACAGGGGGCGACTATGGCTACACCTTC. This rearrangement joins TRBV6-5 to TRBJ1-2; TRBD1 aligns across 10 bases. The germline CDR1 and CDR2 sequences are MNHEY and SVGAGI. V gave up 5 bases and J gave up 3 bases; unmatched junction bases: 6. This CDR3 is 15 amino acids long.

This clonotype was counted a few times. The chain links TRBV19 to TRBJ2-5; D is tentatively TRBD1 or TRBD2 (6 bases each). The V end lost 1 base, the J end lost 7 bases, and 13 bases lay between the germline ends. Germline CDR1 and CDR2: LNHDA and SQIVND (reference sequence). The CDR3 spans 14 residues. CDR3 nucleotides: TGTGCCAGTAGTATAGCAGGGGCCGGGGGGACCCAGTACTTC. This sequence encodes CASSIAGAGGTQYF.

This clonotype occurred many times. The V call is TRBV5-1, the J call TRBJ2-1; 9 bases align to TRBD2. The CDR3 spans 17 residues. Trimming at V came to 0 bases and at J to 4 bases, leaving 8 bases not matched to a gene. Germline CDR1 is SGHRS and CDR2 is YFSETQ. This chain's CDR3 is CASSLAGLAGAYNEQFF. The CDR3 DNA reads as TGCGCCAGCAGCTTGGCCGGTTTAGCGGGAGCGTACAATGAGCAGTTCTTC.